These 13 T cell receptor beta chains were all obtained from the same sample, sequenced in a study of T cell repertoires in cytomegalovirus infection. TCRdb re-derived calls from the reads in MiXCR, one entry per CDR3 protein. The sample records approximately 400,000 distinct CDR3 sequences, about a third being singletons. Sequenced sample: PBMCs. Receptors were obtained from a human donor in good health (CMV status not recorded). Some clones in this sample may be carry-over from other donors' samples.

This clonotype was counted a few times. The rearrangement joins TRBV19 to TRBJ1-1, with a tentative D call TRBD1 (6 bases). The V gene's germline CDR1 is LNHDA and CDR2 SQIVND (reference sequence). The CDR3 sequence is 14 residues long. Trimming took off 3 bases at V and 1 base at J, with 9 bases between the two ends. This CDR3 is CASSIQQGNTEAFF. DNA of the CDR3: TGTGCCAGTAGTATTCAACAGGGGAACACTGAAGCTTTCTTT.

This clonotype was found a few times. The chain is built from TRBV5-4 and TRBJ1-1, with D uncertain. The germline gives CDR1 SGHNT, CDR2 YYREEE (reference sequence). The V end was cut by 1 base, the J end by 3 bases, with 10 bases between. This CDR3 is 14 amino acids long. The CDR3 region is CASSLYVHDTEAFF. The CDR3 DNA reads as TGTGCCAGCAGCTTGTATGTCCATGACACTGAAGCTTTCTTT. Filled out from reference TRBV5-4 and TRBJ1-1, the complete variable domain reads ETGVTQSPTHLIKTRGQQVTLRCSSQSGHNTVSWYQQALGQGPQFIFQYYREEENGRGNFPPRFSGLQFPNYSSELNVNALELDDSALYLCASSLYVHDTEAFFGQGTRLTVV.

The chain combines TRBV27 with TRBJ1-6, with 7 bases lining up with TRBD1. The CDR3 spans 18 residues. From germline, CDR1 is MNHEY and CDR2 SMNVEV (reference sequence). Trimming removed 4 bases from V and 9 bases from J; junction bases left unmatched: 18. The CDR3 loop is CASSSQKIDRVSGSPLHF. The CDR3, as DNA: TGTGCCAGCAGTTCACAGAAGATAGACAGGGTCTCGGGTTCACCCCTCCACTTT.

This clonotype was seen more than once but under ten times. The CDR3 nucleotides read TGCAGTGCTAGAGATACGGGCAGCCTCGTAGGCTACACCTTC. Encoded protein: CSARDTGSLVGYTF. The J gene is TRBJ1-2, the V gene TRBV20-1, with D unresolved. Germline CDR1 and CDR2: DFQATT and SNEGSKA (reference sequence). V was cut by 0 bases and J by 8 bases, with 16 bases left in between. The CDR3 runs to 14 residues.

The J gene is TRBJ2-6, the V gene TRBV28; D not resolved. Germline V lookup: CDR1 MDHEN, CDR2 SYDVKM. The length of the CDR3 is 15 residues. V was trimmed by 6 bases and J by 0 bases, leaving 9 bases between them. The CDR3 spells CASSISYSGANVLTF. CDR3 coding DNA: TGTGCCAGCAGCATAAGTTACTCTGGGGCCAACGTCCTGACTTTC.

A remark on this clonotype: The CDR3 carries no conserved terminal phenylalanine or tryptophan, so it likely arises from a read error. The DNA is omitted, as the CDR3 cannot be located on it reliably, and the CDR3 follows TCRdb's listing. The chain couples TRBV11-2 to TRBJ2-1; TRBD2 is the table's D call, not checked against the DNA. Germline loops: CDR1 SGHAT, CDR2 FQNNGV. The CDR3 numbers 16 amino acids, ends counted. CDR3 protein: CASSLDGLAGHNEQLL.

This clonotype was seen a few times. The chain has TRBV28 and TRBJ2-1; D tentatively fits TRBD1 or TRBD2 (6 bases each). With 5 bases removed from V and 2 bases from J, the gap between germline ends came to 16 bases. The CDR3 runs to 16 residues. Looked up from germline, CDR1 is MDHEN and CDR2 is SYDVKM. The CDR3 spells CASSSFGGRTYNEQFF. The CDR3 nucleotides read TGTGCCAGCAGTAGCTTCGGGGGCCGGACCTACAATGAGCAGTTCTTC.

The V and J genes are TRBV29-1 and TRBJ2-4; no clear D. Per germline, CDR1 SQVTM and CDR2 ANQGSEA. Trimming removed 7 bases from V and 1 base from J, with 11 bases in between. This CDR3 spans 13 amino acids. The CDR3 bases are TGCAGCGCCTCGACAAAGGCCAAAAACATTCAGTACTTC. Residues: CSASTKAKNIQYF.

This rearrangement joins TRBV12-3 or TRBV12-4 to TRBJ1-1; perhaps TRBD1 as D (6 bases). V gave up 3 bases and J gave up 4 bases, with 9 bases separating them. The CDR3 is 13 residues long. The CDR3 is CASSFLGGTEAFF. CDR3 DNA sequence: TGTGCCAGCAGTTTCCTAGGGGGCACTGAAGCTTTCTTT.

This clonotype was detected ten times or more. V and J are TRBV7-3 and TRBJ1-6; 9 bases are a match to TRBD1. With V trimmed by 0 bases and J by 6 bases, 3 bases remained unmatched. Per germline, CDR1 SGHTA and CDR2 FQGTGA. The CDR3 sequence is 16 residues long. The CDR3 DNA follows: TGTGCCAGCAGCTTAACGGGGGACAGGGTTAATTCACCCCTCCACTTT. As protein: CASSLTGDRVNSPLHF.

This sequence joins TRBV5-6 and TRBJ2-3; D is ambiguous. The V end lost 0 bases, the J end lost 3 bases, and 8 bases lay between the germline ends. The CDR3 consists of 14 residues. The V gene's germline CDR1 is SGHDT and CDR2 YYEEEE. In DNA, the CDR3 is TGTGCCAGCAGCTTGGTTCTGGGAACAGATACGCAGTATTTT. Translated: CASSLVLGTDTQYF. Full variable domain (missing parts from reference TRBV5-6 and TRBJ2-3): DAGVTQSPTHLIKTRGQQVTLRCSPKSGHDTVSWYQQALGQGPQFIFQYYEEEERQRGNFPDRFSGHQFPNYSSELNVNALLLGDSALYLCASSLVLGTDTQYFGPGTRLTVL.

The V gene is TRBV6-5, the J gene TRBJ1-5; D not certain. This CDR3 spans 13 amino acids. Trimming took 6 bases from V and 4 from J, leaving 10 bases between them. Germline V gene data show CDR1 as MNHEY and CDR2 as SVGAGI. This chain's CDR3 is CASSYHSNQPQHF. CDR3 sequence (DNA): TGTGCCAGCAGCTATCATTCAAATCAGCCCCAGCATTTT.

The chain's CDR3 is CASSPAGTGYSYEQYF. CDR3 coding DNA: TGTGCCAGCAGCCCCGCCGGGACAGGGTACAGTTACGAGCAGTACTTC. V usage is TRBV7-2 and J usage is TRBJ2-7, with 9 bases aligning to TRBD1. V lost 5 bases and J lost 4; bases outside the gene matches: 12. The CDR3 contains 16 residues. CDR1 SGHTA and CDR2 FQGNSA come from the germline V gene.